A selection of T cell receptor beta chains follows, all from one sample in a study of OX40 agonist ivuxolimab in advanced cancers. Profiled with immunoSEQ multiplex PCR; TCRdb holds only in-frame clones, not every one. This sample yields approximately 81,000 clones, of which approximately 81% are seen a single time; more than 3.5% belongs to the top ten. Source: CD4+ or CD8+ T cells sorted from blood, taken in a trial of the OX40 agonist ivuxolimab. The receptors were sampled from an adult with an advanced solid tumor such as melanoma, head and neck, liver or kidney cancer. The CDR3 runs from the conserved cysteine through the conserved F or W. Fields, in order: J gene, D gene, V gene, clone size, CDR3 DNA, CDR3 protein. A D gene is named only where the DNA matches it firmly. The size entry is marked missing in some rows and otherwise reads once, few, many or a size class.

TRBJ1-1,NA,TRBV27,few,TGTGCCAGCAGTTTCACACGGAACACTGAAGCTTTCTTT,CASSFTRNTEAFF
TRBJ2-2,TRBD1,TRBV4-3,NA,TGCGCCAGCAGCCAAGGGACAGGGGAAAGCGGGGAGCTGTTTTTT,CASSQGTGESGELFF
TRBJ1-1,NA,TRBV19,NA,TGTGCCAGTAGTATATCGGCAGGAACAATGAACACTGAAGCTTTCTTT,CASSISAGTMNTEAFF
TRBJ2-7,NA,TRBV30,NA,TGTGCCTGGGGACCGGGACCCCTCCTTTACGAGCAGTACTTC,CAWGPGPLLYEQYF
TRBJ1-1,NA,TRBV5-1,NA,TGCGCCAGCAGCTTGTTCGATCCGAACACTGAAGCTTTCTTT,CASSLFDPNTEAFF
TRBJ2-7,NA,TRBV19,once,TGTGCCAGTAGTGCATCACAGCGCTACGAGCAGTACTTC,CASSASQRYEQYF
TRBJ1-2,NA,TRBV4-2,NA,TGTGCCAGCAGCTTCCGGGAGGGCTACACCTTC,CASSFREGYTF
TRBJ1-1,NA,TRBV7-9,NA,TGTGCCAGCAGCTTAGTGTCAGGAGGGGCGACGAATGCTTTCTTT,CASSLVSGGATNAFF
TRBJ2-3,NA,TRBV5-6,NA,TGTGCCAGCAGCGGCAGGAACCCTATCGCAGATACGCAGTATTTT,CASSGRNPIADTQYF
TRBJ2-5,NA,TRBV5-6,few,TGTGCCAGCAGCTTGGTGGCTAGCCGGGAGACCCAGTACTTC,CASSLVASRETQYF
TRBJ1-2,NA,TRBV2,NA,TGTGCCAGCAGTGAAGGTGGGGGGGGCTACACCTTC,CASSEGGGGYTF
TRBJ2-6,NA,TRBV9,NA,TGTGCCAGCATCCATCGGTACAAACAAAGTCGGGCCAACGTCCTGACTTTC,CASIHRYKQSRANVLTF
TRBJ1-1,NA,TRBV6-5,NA,TGTGCCAGCTCAACTCTACAGGGCCGGGGCACTGAAGCTTTCTTT,CASSTLQGRGTEAFF
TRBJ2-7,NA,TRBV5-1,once,TGCGCCAGCAGCGACCAGGGACGGGGCGCCGAGCAGTACTTC,CASSDQGRGAEQYF
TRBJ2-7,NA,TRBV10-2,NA,TGCGCCAGCAGTGAGTCCCGGACGGCCTACGAGCAGTACTTC,CASSESRTAYEQYF
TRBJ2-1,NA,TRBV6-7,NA,TGTGCCAGCAGTGACCCGGGACTGTACAATGAGCAGTTCTTC,CASSDPGLYNEQFF
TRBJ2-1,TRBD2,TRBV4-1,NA,TGCGCCAGCAGGGGGGGGCTAGCGGGGTCCAATGAGCAGTTCTTC,CASRGGLAGSNEQFF
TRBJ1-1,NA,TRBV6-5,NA,TGTGCCAGCAGTTACAGGGACTTCACTGAAGCTTTCTTT,CASSYRDFTEAFF
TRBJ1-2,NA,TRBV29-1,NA,TGCAGCGTTGGGGAGTTCTCCTTC,CSVGEFSF
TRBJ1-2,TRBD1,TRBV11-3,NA,TGTGCCAGCAGCTTAGACAGGGGGACTGACTATGGCTACACCTTC,CASSLDRGTDYGYTF
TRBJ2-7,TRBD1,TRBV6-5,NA,TGTGCCAGCAGTTACTCGGGACAGCCCTCCTACGAGCAGTACTTC,CASSYSGQPSYEQYF
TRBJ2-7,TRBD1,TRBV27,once,TGTGCCAGCAGTTTATCCTACGGGACAGGGATCCACGAGCAGTACTTC,CASSLSYGTGIHEQYF
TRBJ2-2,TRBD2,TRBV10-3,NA,TGTGCCATCAGCCCCCGAGGGCGGGAGTTGGGCACCGGGGAGCTGTTTTTT,CAISPRGRELGTGELFF
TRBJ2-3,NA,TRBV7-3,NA,TGTGCCAGCAGCTCATTGAGTAGCACAGATACGCAGTATTTT,CASSSLSSTDTQYF
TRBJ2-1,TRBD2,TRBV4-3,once,TGCGCCAGCAGCCAAGGACTAGCGGGGGGGGATGAGCAGTTCTTC,CASSQGLAGGDEQFF
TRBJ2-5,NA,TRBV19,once,TGTGCCAGTAGTGCCACACAACAGGATCTTGAGACCCAGTACTTC,CASSATQQDLETQYF
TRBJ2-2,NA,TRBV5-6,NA,TGTGCCAGCAGCGGCGGAGTAGGGAGGACCGGGGAGCTGTTTTTT,CASSGGVGRTGELFF